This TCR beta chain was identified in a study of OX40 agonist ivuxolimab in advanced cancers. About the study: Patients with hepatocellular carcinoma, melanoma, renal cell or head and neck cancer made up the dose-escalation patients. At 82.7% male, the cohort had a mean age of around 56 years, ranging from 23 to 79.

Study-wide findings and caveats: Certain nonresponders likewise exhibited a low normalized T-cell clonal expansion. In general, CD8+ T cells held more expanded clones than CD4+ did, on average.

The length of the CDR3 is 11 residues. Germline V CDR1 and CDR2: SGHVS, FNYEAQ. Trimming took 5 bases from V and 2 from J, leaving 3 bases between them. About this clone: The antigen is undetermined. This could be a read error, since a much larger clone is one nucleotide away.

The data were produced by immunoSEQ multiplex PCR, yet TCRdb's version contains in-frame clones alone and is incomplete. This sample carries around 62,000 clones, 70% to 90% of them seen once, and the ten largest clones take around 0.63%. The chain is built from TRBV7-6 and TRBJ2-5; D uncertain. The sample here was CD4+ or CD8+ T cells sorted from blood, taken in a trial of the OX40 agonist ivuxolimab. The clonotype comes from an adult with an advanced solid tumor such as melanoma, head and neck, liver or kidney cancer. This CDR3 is CASSRQETQYF. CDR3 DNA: TGTGCCAGCAGCCGACAAGAGACCCAGTACTTC.